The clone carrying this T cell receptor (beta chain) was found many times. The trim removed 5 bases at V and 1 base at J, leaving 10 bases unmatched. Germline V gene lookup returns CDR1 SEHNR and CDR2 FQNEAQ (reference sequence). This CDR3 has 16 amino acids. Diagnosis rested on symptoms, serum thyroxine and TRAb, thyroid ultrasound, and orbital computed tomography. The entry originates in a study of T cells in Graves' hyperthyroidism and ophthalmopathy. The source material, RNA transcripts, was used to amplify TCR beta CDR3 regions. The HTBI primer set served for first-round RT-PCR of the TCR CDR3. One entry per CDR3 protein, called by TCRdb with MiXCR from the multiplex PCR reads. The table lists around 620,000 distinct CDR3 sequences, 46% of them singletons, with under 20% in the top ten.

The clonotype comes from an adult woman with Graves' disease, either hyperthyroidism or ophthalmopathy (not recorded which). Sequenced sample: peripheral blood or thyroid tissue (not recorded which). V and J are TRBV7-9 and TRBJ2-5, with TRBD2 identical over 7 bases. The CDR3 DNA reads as TGTGCCAGCAGCCCGGGAGGTCCTGGGTTCCAAGAGACCCAGTACTTC. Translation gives CASSPGGPGFQETQYF.